The clone carrying this T cell receptor beta chain has just a few counts. What it binds is not known. A much larger clonotype is one base distant, so this may be a read error. The conserved final phenylalanine or tryptophan is absent from the CDR3, which likely points to a read error. As originally analysed: Building a distant-metastasis classifier for papillary thyroid cancer drew on CDR3 differences across clinicopathological groups. MiXCR was used by TCRdb to re-call the PCR reads. The V and J calls follow TCRdb's processing rather than the paper's. The sample includes tens of thousands of clones, about 4% seen only once; the top ten take roughly 21%. Every patient underwent thyroid surgery untreated. This sample was taken from a study of metastatic and nonmetastatic thyroid tumors. Study as a whole: Repertoires of blood and of tissue (tumor or nodule) from malignant and benign thyroid patients were compared. Study-level results: As reported, TCR beta diversity in blood and tumor was significantly higher in malignant thyroid tumors than in benign nodules.

V was clipped by 0 bases and J by 8 bases, with 14 bases between them. Germline CDR1 reads SGDLS; CDR2 reads YYNGEE. CDR3 length: 14 amino acids. The TCR originated in a female donor with papillary thyroid cancer or a benign thyroid nodule (not recorded which). Some clones in this sample may be carry-over from other donors' samples. The specimen was blood. The genes are TRBV9 and TRBJ1-2; D not resolved. The CDR3 DNA is TGTGCCAGCAGCGTAGGGAAGGGTATTGGGGGCTACACCCTC. Translation gives CASSVGKGIGGYTL.